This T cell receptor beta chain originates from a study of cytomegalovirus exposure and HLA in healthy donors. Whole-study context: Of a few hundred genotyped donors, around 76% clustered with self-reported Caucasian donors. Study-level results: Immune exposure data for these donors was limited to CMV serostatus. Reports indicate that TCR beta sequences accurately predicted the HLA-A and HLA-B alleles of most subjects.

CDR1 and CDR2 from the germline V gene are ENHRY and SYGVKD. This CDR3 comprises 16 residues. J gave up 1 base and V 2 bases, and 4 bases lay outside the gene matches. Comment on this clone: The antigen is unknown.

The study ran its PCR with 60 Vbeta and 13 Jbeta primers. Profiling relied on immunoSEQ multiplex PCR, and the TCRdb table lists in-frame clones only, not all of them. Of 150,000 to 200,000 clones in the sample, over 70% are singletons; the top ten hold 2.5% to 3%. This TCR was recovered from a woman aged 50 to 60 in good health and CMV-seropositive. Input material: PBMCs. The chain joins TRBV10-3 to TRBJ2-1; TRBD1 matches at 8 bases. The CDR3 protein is CAISEPDRVSYNEQFF. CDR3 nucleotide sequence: TGTGCCATCAGTGAGCCGGACAGGGTGTCCTACAATGAGCAGTTCTTC.